Described below is a single TCR beta chain sequence and its context. As yet, its antigen is unknown. The data were obtained in a study of cytomegalovirus exposure and HLA in healthy donors. Study-level findings and limits: Most of the TCR beta V segments (in an earlier analysis) were productive either about 90% or about 30% of the time. The listing of roughly 160 TCR beta chains classed them as cytomegalovirus-associated.

The CDR3 covers 17 residues. V lost 10 bases and J 4 bases, leaving 25 bases between the germline ends. Germline V gene data show CDR1 as MNHEY and CDR2 as SMNVEV (reference sequence). The study ran its PCR with 60 Vbeta and 13 Jbeta primers. The repertoire was sequenced with immunoSEQ multiplex PCR; TCRdb's copy has only in-frame clones and lacks some. The data contain 150,000 to 200,000 clones, around 86% of them seen just once; the ten biggest clones take up around 1.5%. The receptor comes from a woman between 18 and 29 years old in good health and CMV-seronegative. The rearrangement links TRBV27 to TRBJ2-2; D is perhaps TRBD2 (7 bases). Sequenced sample: PBMCs. CDR3 region: CATSGTRAWGGTGELFF. CDR3 DNA sequence: TGTGCCACCTCCGGGACAAGGGCCTGGGGGGGCACCGGGGAGCTGTTTTTT.